These 27 T cell receptor beta chains share one sample of origin, sequenced in a study of T cell repertoires in cytomegalovirus infection (dated by TCRdb to the late 2010s). TCRdb lists the instrument as Illumina HiSeq 1500. The public reads were run again by TCRdb, first through fastp at Q25 and then through MiXCR, and only productive beta chains were kept. When rows share a CDR3 protein, they turn into one entry using the most common DNA and genes. The sample contains under 250,000 distinct CDR3 sequences, roughly 12% of them found a single time. Approximately 1.6% of the sample is taken by the ten largest. Specimen: PBMCs. The source is a human donor in good health (CMV status not recorded). Some clones in this sample may be carry-over from other donors' samples.

This clonotype turned up a few times. The J gene is TRBJ2-7, the V gene TRBV18; no firm D call. Germline V lookup: CDR1 KGHSH, CDR2 LQKENI. The CDR3 loop spans 14 amino acids. Trimming took off 6 bases at V and 5 bases at J, with 17 bases between the two ends. The CDR3 sequence: CASSKRVPQDEQYF. Written as DNA, the CDR3 is TGTGCCAGCTCGAAACGGGTCCCTCAGGACGAGCAGTACTTC.

This clonotype has just a few counts. The chain carries TRBV25-1 and TRBJ2-1; 7 bases align to TRBD2. V was pared by 10 bases and J by 3 bases, with 6 bases of the junction left unmatched. This CDR3 is 13 amino acids long. CDR1 and CDR2 from the germline V gene are MGHDK and SYGVNS. CDR3 DNA sequence: TGTGCCACCGGCCTAGCGGTCTACAATGAGCAGTTCTTC. It specifies CATGLAVYNEQFF.

The sample holds many counts of this clonotype. The CDR3 here is CSASLSNQPQHF. The CDR3 DNA sequence: TGCAGTGCGTCACTTAGCAATCAGCCCCAGCATTTT. The chain uses TRBV20-1 and TRBJ1-5; D gene ambiguous. The germline gives CDR1 DFQATT, CDR2 SNEGSKA (reference sequence). The CDR3 consists of 12 residues. V dropped 6 bases and J dropped 0 bases, with 6 bases sitting between them.

This clonotype has a count of ten or more. V is TRBV4-1 and J is TRBJ2-1; tentatively, D is TRBD1 or TRBD2 (5 bases each). Germline loops: CDR1 MGHRA, CDR2 YSYEKL. This CDR3 has 12 amino acids. Trimming removed 4 bases from V and 10 bases from J, with 11 bases in between. The DNA of the CDR3 is TGCGCCAGCAGCCGCCCGGGACCCGAGCAGTTCTTC. Translation: CASSRPGPEQFF.

The chain carries TRBV11-2 and TRBJ2-7; no clear D. The CDR3 has 14 residues. V lost 0 bases and J 2 bases, leaving 8 bases between the germline ends. The germline V gene has CDR1 SGHAT and CDR2 FQNNGV. The CDR3 sequence: CASSLDPSTYEQYF. The CDR3 coding sequence is TGTGCCAGCAGCTTAGATCCTTCTACCTACGAGCAGTACTTC.

The chain uses TRBV20-1 and TRBJ2-1, with D possibly being TRBD2 (7 bases). Germline V lookup: CDR1 DFQATT, CDR2 SNEGSKA (reference sequence). The CDR3 loop spans 15 amino acids. The V end was cut by 5 bases, the J end by 2 bases, with 16 bases between. CDR3 nucleotide sequence: TGCAGTGCTGGGGGGGCTTCCTCTCCCTACAATGAGCAGTTCTTC. Translated: CSAGGASSPYNEQFF.

This chain joins TRBV12-3 or TRBV12-4 and TRBJ2-7; D possibly corresponds to TRBD2 (5 bases). V was shortened by 5 bases and J by 4 bases, with 12 bases between the two germline ends. The CDR3 runs to 13 residues. Here the CDR3 DNA reads TGTGCCAGCAGTCCCCCCGGGATTTACGAGCAGTACTTC. Its protein product is CASSPPGIYEQYF.

This clonotype has a count of ten or more. The V gene is TRBV7-2, the J gene TRBJ2-3; 9 bases are a match to TRBD2. Per germline, CDR1 SGHTA and CDR2 FQGNSA. The V and J ends lost 5 bases and 5 bases, in that order; junction bases with no gene match: 8. The CDR3 sequence is 15 residues long. The CDR3 DNA reads as TGTGCCAGCAGCCCGGCGGGGGGGCGCGGAGATACGCAGTATTTT. Translating it yields CASSPAGGRGDTQYF.

The sample holds a few counts of this clonotype. The chain recombines TRBV7-9 with TRBJ2-7; 8 positions agree with TRBD1. This CDR3 region has 15 residues. The germline gives CDR1 SEHNR, CDR2 FQNEAQ (reference sequence). The trim removed 7 bases at V and 2 bases at J, leaving 10 bases unmatched. CDR3 in amino acids: CASTFGQGAPYEQYF. CDR3 nucleotide sequence: TGTGCCAGCACCTTTGGGCAGGGGGCACCCTACGAGCAGTACTTC.

The table lists this clonotype with a few counts. The chain couples TRBV30 to TRBJ2-7, with TRBD1 identical over 8 bases. The V segment lost 3 bases and the J segment 5 bases; nucleotides outside the gene matches: 9. Germline V CDR1 and CDR2: GTSNPN, SVGIG (reference sequence). The CDR3 spans 14 residues. The DNA of the CDR3 is TGTGCCTGGAGCCCAATCGGACAGGGAAACGAGCAGTACTTC. This codes for CAWSPIGQGNEQYF.

This clonotype was counted at least ten times. V gene TRBV28 combines with J gene TRBJ2-5; 8 nucleotides line up with TRBD1. CDR3 size: 15 residues. After removal of 4 bases from V and 5 bases from J, the junction contained 9 bases not matched to a gene. From germline, CDR1 is MDHEN and CDR2 SYDVKM. DNA of the CDR3: TGTGCCAGCAGTTCGGGACAGGCGAGTAGGGAGACCCAGTACTTC. Protein product: CASSSGQASRETQYF.

There are many counts of this clonotype. This chain joins TRBV12-3 or TRBV12-4 and TRBJ2-1; D may be TRBD1 (6 bases). This CDR3 region has 14 residues. The ends were cut back, 5 bases at V and 6 bases at J, with 14 bases in the middle. CDR3 sequence reads: CASSPLQGPNEQFF. CDR3 bases: TGTGCCAGCAGTCCTCTACAGGGACCCAATGAGCAGTTCTTC.

The table lists this clonotype with many counts. V usage is TRBV7-8 and J usage is TRBJ2-1; 12 bases agree with TRBD2. V trimming: 4 bases; J trimming: 0 bases; junction bases outside the gene matches: 10. The germline V gene encodes CDR1 SGHVS and CDR2 FQNEAQ. There are 19 residues in the CDR3. The CDR3 spells CASSSLAGGPGSSYNEQFF. DNA of the CDR3: TGTGCCAGCAGCTCGCTAGCGGGGGGGCCTGGGAGCTCCTACAATGAGCAGTTCTTC. Full variable domain (remainder filled in from reference TRBV7-8 and TRBJ2-1): GAGVSQSPRYKVAKRGQDVALRCDPISGHVSLFWYQQALGQGPEFLTYFQNEAQLDKSGLPSDRFFAERPEGSVSTLKIQRTQQEDSAVYLCASSSLAGGPGSSYNEQFFGPGTRLTVL.

This clonotype was seen repeatedly, ten times or more. The V gene is TRBV6-5, the J gene TRBJ2-5; 12 bases align to TRBD1. V lost 6 bases to trimming and J lost 1 base; unmatched junction nucleotides: 3. Germline CDR1 MNHEY, CDR2 SVGAGI. This CDR3 comprises 15 residues. CDR3 DNA: TGTGCCAGCAGGGGACAGGGGGCGAGCCAAGAGACCCAGTACTTC. Its protein is CASRGQGASQETQYF.

This clonotype came up a few times. The chain employs TRBV7-9 and TRBJ1-1; D gene uncertain. Trimming took off 5 bases at V and 0 bases at J, with 10 bases between the two ends. The germline V gene has CDR1 SEHNR and CDR2 FQNEAQ (reference sequence). The CDR3 totals 14 residues. Written as DNA, the CDR3 is TGTGCCAGCAGCCCGCCAAGTTTGAACACTGAAGCTTTCTTT. Its translation: CASSPPSLNTEAFF. Full variable domain (outside the CDR3, taken from reference TRBV7-9 and TRBJ1-1): DTGVSQNPRHKITKRGQNVTFRCDPISEHNRLYWYRQTLGQGPEFLTYFQNEAQLEKSRLLSDRFSAERPKGSFSTLEIQRTEQGDSAMYLCASSPPSLNTEAFFGQGTRLTVV.

This clonotype showed up many times. The chain carries TRBV7-9 and TRBJ2-5, with D perhaps matching TRBD1 or TRBD2 (5 bases each). The V and J ends lost 5 bases and 5 bases respectively, with 21 bases between them. The CDR3 sequence is 16 residues long. In germline, CDR1 is SEHNR, CDR2 FQNEAQ (reference sequence). The CDR3 DNA follows: TGTGCCAGCAGCCTCAACTGGGACCTCAGTAGTGAGACCCAGTACTTC. It specifies CASSLNWDLSSETQYF.

Many counts were recorded for this clonotype. The rearrangement joins TRBV7-2 to TRBJ1-1; D is undetermined. From germline, CDR1 is SGHTA and CDR2 FQGNSA. Trimming removed 2 bases at V and 7 bases at J, with 14 bases between. This CDR3 region has 14 residues. This CDR3 reads CASSLNPDGIEAFF. The CDR3 nucleotides read TGTGCCAGCAGCTTAAATCCGGACGGAATTGAAGCTTTCTTT.

This clonotype appeared many times. This chain uses TRBV7-2 with TRBJ1-6, with a weak D call TRBD1 (6 bases). Germline V gene data show CDR1 as SGHTA and CDR2 as FQGNSA. The CDR3 covers 15 residues. With 5 bases removed from V and 9 bases from J, the gap between germline ends came to 17 bases. The CDR3 nucleotides read TGTGCCAGCAGCCAGAGGACAGCCCAGAGTTCACCCCTCCACTTT. It yields the protein CASSQRTAQSSPLHF. Supplemented by reference TRBV7-2 and TRBJ1-6, the full variable domain reads GAGVSQSPSNKVTEKGKDVELRCDPISGHTALYWYRQSLGQGLEFLIYFQGNSAPDKSGLPSDRFSAERTGGSVSTLTIQRTQQEDSAVYLCASSQRTAQSSPLHFGNGTRLTVT.

The chain couples TRBV20-1 to TRBJ2-7; TRBD1 might be the D (6 bases). The germline CDR1 and CDR2 sequences are DFQATT and SNEGSKA (reference sequence). V dropped 4 bases and J dropped 3 bases, with 13 bases sitting between them. This CDR3 has 13 amino acids. The chain's CDR3 is CSATAGQIYEQYF. DNA for the CDR3: TGCAGTGCTACGGCTGGACAGATCTACGAGCAGTACTTC.

This clonotype was found once. V gene TRBV7-2 combines with J gene TRBJ1-3; 8 nucleotides match TRBD1. Germline V lookup: CDR1 SGHTA, CDR2 FQGNSA. V was clipped by 5 bases and J by 2 bases; unmatched bases: 5. The CDR3 is made up of 15 amino acids. Written as DNA, the CDR3 is TGTGCCAGCAGCAAAGACAGGGGAGCTGGAAACACCATATATTTT. It encodes CASSKDRGAGNTIYF.

This rearrangement joins TRBV25-1 to TRBJ1-5; tentative D call: TRBD1 (5 bases). V was cut by 2 bases and J by 6 bases, with 11 bases left in between. Germline loops: CDR1 MGHDK, CDR2 SYGVNS. CDR3 length: 14 residues. CDR3 loop: CASSEDRGGQPQHF. The CDR3 region has the DNA TGTGCCAGCAGTGAAGATCGGGGGGGTCAGCCCCAGCATTTT.

This clonotype was picked up many times. This chain uses TRBV25-1 with TRBJ1-3; D is undetermined. This CDR3 is 15 amino acids long. The germline gives CDR1 MGHDK, CDR2 SYGVNS. Trimming pared 2 bases from V and 2 bases from J, leaving 10 bases between. CDR3 residues: CASSEKRDPGNTIYF. As DNA, the CDR3 is TGTGCCAGCAGTGAAAAAAGGGATCCTGGAAACACCATATATTTT.

This clonotype was observed many times. The chain joins TRBV7-2 to TRBJ2-5; 7 bases line up with TRBD2. This CDR3 spans 13 amino acids. The V segment lost 4 bases and the J segment 5 bases; nucleotides outside the gene matches: 4. The V gene's germline CDR1 is SGHTA and CDR2 FQGNSA. DNA of the CDR3: TGTGCCAGCAGCTCTAGCGGCCGGGAGACCCAGTACTTC. As protein: CASSSSGRETQYF.

This clonotype appeared a few times. V and J are TRBV29-1 and TRBJ1-4, with D perhaps TRBD1 (6 bases). The germline gives CDR1 SQVTM, CDR2 ANQGSEA. The length of the CDR3 is 15 residues. V was pared by 4 bases and J by 0 bases, with 12 bases between. CDR3 coding DNA: TGCAGCGTTGGGGACACCCTAGCAACTAATGAAAAACTGTTTTTT. Translating gives CSVGDTLATNEKLFF.

Many counts were recorded for this clonotype. V and J are TRBV7-7 and TRBJ2-2; 12 nucleotides match TRBD2. V shed 5 bases, J shed 6 bases, and the junction held 1 base outside the gene matches. Germline V gives CDR1 SSHAT, CDR2 FNYEAQ (reference sequence). The CDR3 runs to 14 residues. The CDR3 region has the DNA TGTGCCAGCAGCAGACTAGCGGGAGCCGGGGAGCTGTTTTTT. Translated: CASSRLAGAGELFF.

The V gene is TRBV14, the J gene TRBJ1-3; no reliable D call. This CDR3 has 14 amino acids. V gave up 4 bases and J gave up 2 bases, with 9 bases separating them. The V gene's germline CDR1 is SGHDN and CDR2 FVKESK. The CDR3 reads CASSRRGTGNTIYF. In nucleotides, the CDR3 is TGTGCCAGCAGCCGCCGGGGAACTGGAAACACCATATATTTT.

This clonotype has a count of ten or more. The chain employs TRBV23-1 and TRBJ2-5, with D maybe TRBD1 (5 bases). TRBV23-1 is recorded as an ORF, its role being uncertain. V was trimmed by 0 bases and J by 1 base, leaving 9 bases between them. This CDR3 is 15 amino acids long. The CDR3 bases are TGCGCCAGCAGTCAATCGGGCAGGGCCCAAGAGACCCAGTACTTC. It encodes CASSQSGRAQETQYF.